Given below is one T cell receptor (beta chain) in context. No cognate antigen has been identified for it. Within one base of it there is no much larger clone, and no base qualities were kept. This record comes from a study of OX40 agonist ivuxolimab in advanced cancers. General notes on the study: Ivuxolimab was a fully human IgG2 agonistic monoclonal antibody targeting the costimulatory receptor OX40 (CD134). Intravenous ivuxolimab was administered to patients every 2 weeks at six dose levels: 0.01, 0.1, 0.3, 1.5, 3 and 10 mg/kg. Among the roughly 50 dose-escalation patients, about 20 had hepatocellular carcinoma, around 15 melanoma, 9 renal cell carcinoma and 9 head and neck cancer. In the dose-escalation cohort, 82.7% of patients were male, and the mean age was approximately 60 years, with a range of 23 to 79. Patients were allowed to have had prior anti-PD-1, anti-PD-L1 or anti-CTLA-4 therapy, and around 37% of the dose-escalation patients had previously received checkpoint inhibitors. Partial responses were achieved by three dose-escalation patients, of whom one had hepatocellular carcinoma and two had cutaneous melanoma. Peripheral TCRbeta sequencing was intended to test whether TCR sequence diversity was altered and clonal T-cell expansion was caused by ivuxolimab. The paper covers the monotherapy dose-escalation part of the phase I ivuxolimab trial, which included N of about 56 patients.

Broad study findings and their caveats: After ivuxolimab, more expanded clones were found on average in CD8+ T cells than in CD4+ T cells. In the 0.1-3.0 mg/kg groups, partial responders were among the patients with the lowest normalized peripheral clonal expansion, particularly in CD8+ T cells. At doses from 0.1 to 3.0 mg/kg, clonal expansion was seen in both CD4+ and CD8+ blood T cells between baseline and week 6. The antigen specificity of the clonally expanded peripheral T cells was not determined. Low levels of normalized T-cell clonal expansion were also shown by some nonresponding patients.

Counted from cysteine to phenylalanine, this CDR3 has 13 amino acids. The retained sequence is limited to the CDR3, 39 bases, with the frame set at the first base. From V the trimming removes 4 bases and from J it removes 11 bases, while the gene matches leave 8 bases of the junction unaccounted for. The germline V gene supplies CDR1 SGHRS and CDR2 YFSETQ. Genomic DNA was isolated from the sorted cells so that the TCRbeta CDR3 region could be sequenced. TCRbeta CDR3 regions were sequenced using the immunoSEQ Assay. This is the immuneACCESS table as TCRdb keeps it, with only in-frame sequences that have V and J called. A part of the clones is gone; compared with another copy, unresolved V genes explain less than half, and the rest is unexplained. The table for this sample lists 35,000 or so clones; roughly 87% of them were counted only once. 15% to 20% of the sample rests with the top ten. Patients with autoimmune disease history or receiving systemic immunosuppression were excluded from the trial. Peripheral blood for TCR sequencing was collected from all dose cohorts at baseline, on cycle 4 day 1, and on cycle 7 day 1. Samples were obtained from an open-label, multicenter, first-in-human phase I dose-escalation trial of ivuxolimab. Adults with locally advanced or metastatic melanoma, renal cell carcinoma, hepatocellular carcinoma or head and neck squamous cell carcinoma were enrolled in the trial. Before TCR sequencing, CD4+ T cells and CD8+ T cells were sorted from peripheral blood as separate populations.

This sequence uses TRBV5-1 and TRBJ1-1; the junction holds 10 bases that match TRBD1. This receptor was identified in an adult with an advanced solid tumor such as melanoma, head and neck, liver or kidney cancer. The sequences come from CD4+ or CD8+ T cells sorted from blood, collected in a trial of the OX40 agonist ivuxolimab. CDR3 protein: CASSLGQGSDAFF. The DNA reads TGCGCCAGCAGCCTGGGACAGGGGAGCGACGCTTTCTTT.